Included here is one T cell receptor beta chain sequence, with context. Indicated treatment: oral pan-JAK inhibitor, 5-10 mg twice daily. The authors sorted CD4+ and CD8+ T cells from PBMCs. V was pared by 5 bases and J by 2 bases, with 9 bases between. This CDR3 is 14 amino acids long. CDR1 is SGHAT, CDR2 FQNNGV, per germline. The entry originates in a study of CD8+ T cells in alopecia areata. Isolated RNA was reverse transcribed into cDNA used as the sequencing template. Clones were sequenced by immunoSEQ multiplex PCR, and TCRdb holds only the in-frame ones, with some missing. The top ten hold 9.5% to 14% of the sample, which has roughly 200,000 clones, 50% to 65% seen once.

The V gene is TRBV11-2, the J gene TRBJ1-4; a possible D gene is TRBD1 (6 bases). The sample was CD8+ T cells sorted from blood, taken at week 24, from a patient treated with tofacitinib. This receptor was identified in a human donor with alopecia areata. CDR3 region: CASSRTGTNEKLFF. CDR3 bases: TGTGCCAGCAGCCGTACAGGGACTAATGAAAAACTGTTTTTT.